Listed below are T cell receptor beta chains from one sample, sequenced in a study of beta chain features in type 1 diabetes. Assay used: immunoSEQ multiplex PCR; TCRdb lists only in-frame clones, some missing. Among 130,000 to 150,000 clones listed, 6.9% were seen once. Sequencing was performed on central memory CD4+ T cells from blood. These receptors originate from a woman in her thirties in good health. CDR3s include the opening cysteine and the closing phenylalanine or tryptophan. Fields, in order: J gene, V gene, D gene, clone size, CDR3 protein, CDR3 DNA. The D gene is left open where the match is weak. Clone sizes are given selectively: once, few, many, or a class where the clone is expanded.

TRBJ2-5 TRBV29-1 TRBD2 many CSVRTSGRADQYF TGCAGCGTGAGGACTAGCGGGAGGGCCGACCAGTACTTC
TRBJ2-2 TRBV19 TRBD2 few CASSAGLARTGELFF TGTGCCAGTAGTGCGGGACTAGCGAGGACCGGGGAGCTGTTTTTT
TRBJ2-1 TRBV9 . . CASSVLESSYNEQFF TGTGCCAGCAGCGTACTAGAGAGCTCCTACAATGAGCAGTTCTTC
TRBJ2-1 TRBV28 TRBD2 many CASKRTSIDEQFF TGTGCCAGCAAGCGGACTAGCATCGATGAGCAGTTCTTC
TRBJ2-5 TRBV10-3 TRBD2 many CVAKDGGETQYF TGTGTCGCTAAAGACGGGGGGGAGACCCAGTACTTC
TRBJ2-3 TRBV6-5 TRBD1 few CASTSGQDTDTQYF TGTGCCAGCACTTCCGGACAGGACACAGATACGCAGTATTTT
TRBJ2-7 TRBV7-3 . . CASSLTIGAGVEQYF TGTGCCAGCAGCTTAACGATTGGGGCAGGGGTCGAGCAGTACTTC
TRBJ1-2 TRBV27 . . CASSTGRGRYGYTF TGTGCCAGCAGTACCGGGAGGGGCCGGTATGGCTACACCTTC
TRBJ2-7 TRBV6-6 TRBD1 many CASVTPSQGAGYEQYF TGTGCCAGCGTAACCCCCTCACAGGGGGCAGGCTACGAGCAGTACTTC
TRBJ2-1 TRBV7-3 TRBD1 . CASSSGQGNEQFF TGTGCCAGCAGCTCCGGACAGGGGAATGAGCAGTTCTTC
TRBJ2-2 TRBV7-3 TRBD2 few CASSPTPSGDNTGELFF TGTGCCAGCAGCCCTACTCCTAGCGGAGATAACACCGGGGAGCTGTTTTTT
TRBJ2-5 TRBV14 TRBD1 many CASSQPGTGERSETQYF TGTGCCAGCAGCCAACCGGGAACAGGGGAAAGATCAGAGACCCAGTACTTC
TRBJ2-7 TRBV5-1 TRBD1 few CASSAGQGLVYEQYF TGCGCCAGCAGCGCCGGACAGGGGCTTGTGTACGAGCAGTACTTC
TRBJ2-7 TRBV10-3 TRBD1 . CAISRDREPYEQYF TGTGCCATCAGTCGGGACAGGGAGCCCTACGAGCAGTACTTC
TRBJ1-1 TRBV19 . few CASSFSRNTEAFF TGTGCCAGTAGTTTTTCCCGTAACACTGAAGCTTTCTTT
TRBJ2-3 TRBV19 . . CASNPREAASTDTQYF TGTGCCAGTAATCCCCGAGAGGCGGCGAGCACAGATACGCAGTATTTT
TRBJ2-1 TRBV9 TRBD2 few CASSVTGTSDEQFF TGTGCCAGCAGCGTTACCGGGACTAGTGATGAGCAGTTCTTC
TRBJ1-1 TRBV4-2 TRBD1 . CASSQGSDRDTEAFF TGTGCCAGCAGCCAAGGGTCGGACAGGGACACTGAAGCTTTCTTT
TRBJ2-7 TRBV4-2 TRBD2 . CASSRGLAGGVSEQYF TGTGCCAGCAGCCGCGGACTAGCGGGAGGAGTGAGTGAGCAGTACTTC
TRBJ2-3 TRBV6-6 . few CASSYSTSPPTDTQYF TGTGCCAGCAGTTACTCAACTAGTCCACCCACAGATACGCAGTATTTT
TRBJ2-6 TRBV7-2 . many CASSAQRLSGANVLTF TGTGCCAGCAGCGCCCAGCGGTTGTCTGGGGCCAACGTCCTGACTTTC
TRBJ2-2 TRBV7-3 TRBD2 . CASSPTGGRPGELFF TGTGCCAGCAGCCCCACGGGAGGGCGTCCCGGGGAGCTGTTTTTT
TRBJ2-3 TRBV7-9 . many CASSLGRTGARTDTQYF TGTGCCAGCAGCTTAGGTAGGACGGGAGCCCGCACAGATACGCAGTATTTT
TRBJ2-1 TRBV4-2 . . CASSQAETPYNEQFF TGTGCCAGCAGCCAAGCAGAGACTCCTTACAATGAGCAGTTCTTC
TRBJ1-2 TRBV4-3 . few CASSLGTGAGGYTF TGCGCCAGCAGCCTAGGTACCGGCGCAGGCGGCTACACCTTC
TRBJ1-2 TRBV19 . many CASKEEGREAGYTF TGTGCCAGTAAAGAGGAGGGGCGAGAAGCTGGCTACACCTTC
TRBJ1-1 TRBV5-4 . . CASSPNGPKGLAFF TGTGCCAGCAGCCCGAATGGGCCTAAAGGATTAGCTTTCTTT
TRBJ2-3 TRBV2 TRBD2 . CASSEQSGSTGTQYF TGTGCCAGCAGTGAACAGAGCGGGAGTACTGGTACGCAGTATTTT
TRBJ2-3 TRBV7-2 TRBD2 few CASSFAGGSTDTQYF TGTGCCAGCAGCTTTGCGGGAGGAAGCACAGATACGCAGTATTTT
TRBJ1-3 TRBV5-8 . . CASSFLSSGNTIYF TGTGCCAGCAGCTTCCTCAGCTCTGGAAACACCATATATTTT
TRBJ1-1 TRBV11-2 . . CASSLREGVIDTEAFF TGTGCCAGCAGCCTCCGGGAGGGAGTTATAGACACTGAAGCTTTCTTT
TRBJ2-5 TRBV5-4 TRBD2 few CASSRTGTSGRGWETQYF TGTGCCAGCAGCCGCACCGGGACTAGCGGGAGAGGGTGGGAGACCCAGTACTTC
TRBJ2-3 TRBV7-2 TRBD2 . CASSLIAGSTDTQYF TGTGCCAGCAGCTTAATAGCGGGAAGCACAGATACGCAGTATTTT
TRBJ2-3 TRBV14 . . CASSPYPADTQYF TGTGCCAGCAGCCCCTATCCCGCAGATACGCAGTATTTT
TRBJ2-7 TRBV7-2 TRBD2 . CASSLASSTSGTNEQYF TGTGCCAGCAGCTTAGCGTCTTCGACTAGCGGGACGAACGAGCAGTACTTC
TRBJ1-4 TRBV4-3 . few CASSQDVAENYEKLFF TGCGCCAGCAGCCAAGATGTGGCAGAAAATTATGAAAAACTGTTTTTT
TRBJ2-1 TRBV7-3 . . CASSLWGSGDNEQFF TGTGCCAGCAGCCTATGGGGTAGCGGAGACAATGAGCAGTTCTTC
TRBJ1-1 TRBV15 TRBD1 . CATSKGQAGYTEAFF TGTGCCACCAGCAAAGGACAGGCTGGGTACACTGAAGCTTTCTTT
TRBJ2-3 TRBV29-1 . many CSAPTRVSTDTQYF TGCAGCGCCCCGACTAGAGTGAGCACAGATACGCAGTATTTT
TRBJ2-7 TRBV7-2 . . CASSLVASWSSYEQYF TGTGCCAGCAGCTTAGTGGCTAGCTGGAGCTCCTACGAGCAGTACTTC
TRBJ2-4 TRBV28 . few CASSSGGTDAKNIQYF TGTGCCAGCAGTTCGGGCGGGACAGACGCCAAAAACATTCAGTACTTC
TRBJ2-1 TRBV10-3 . few CATRGYNEQFF TGTGCCACCCGCGGCTACAATGAGCAGTTCTTC
TRBJ1-2 TRBV18 TRBD1 . CASSSQGNYGYTF TGTGCCAGCTCATCACAGGGGAACTATGGCTACACCTTC
TRBJ2-3 TRBV7-3 . few CASSLTRAEDTQYF TGTGCCAGCAGCTTAACCAGGGCTGAAGATACGCAGTATTTT
TRBJ2-1 TRBV7-7 . few CASSLRLDSYEQFF TGTGCTAGCAGCTTAAGGTTGGATAGCTACGAGCAGTTCTTC
TRBJ2-3 TRBV4-3 TRBD2 few CASSRSGLAGADTQYF TGCGCCAGCAGCCGATCTGGACTAGCGGGAGCGGATACGCAGTATTTT
TRBJ2-1 TRBV9 TRBD2 few CASSVDLAAYNEQFF TGTGCCAGCAGCGTAGATCTAGCGGCTTACAATGAGCAGTTCTTC
TRBJ2-5 TRBV20-1 TRBD2 . CSGTGRETQYF TGCAGTGGGACCGGGAGGGAGACCCAGTACTTC